A selection of T cell receptor beta chains follows, all from one sample in a study of T cell repertoires in cytomegalovirus infection. In TCRdb, the reads were re-called with MiXCR into one record per CDR3 protein. The sample yields hundreds of thousands of distinct CDR3 sequences, approximately 31% seen once. Material for sequencing was PBMCs. The receptors shown here come from a human donor in good health (CMV status not recorded). Some clones in this sample may be carry-over from other donors' samples. Each CDR3 is given with its conserved first and last residue. Each record gives: J gene, D gene, clone size, V gene, CDR3 DNA, CDR3 protein. A D gene is named only where the DNA matches it firmly. Some rows mark clone size as missing; the rest say once, few, many or name a class of expanded clone.

>TRBJ2-7|TRBD1|.|TRBV12-3/TRBV12-4
TGTGCCAGCAGTTTAGTCGGGACAGGGAGCTCCTACGAGCAGTACTTC
CASSLVGTGSSYEQYF
>TRBJ2-1|TRBD2|.|TRBV27
TGTGCCAGCAGTTTAAGCGGGGGCGAAGTTAATGAGCAGTTCTTC
CASSLSGGEVNEQFF
>TRBJ1-3|.|many|TRBV7-2
TGTGCAGTAACAGGGCGCTCTGGAAACACCATATATTTT
CAVTGRSGNTIYF
>TRBJ1-1|.|.|TRBV6-1
TGTGCCAGCAGTGAATTACAAGGGGACACTGAAGCTTTCTTT
CASSELQGDTEAFF
>TRBJ2-3|.|many|TRBV7-2
TGTGCCAGCAGCCAGACTGACGTCACAGATACGCAGTATTTT
CASSQTDVTDTQYF
>TRBJ2-3|TRBD2|.|TRBV6-6
TGTGCCAGCAGTTACTCGGTCTTTAGGCTAGCGGGGCGCCGTTCCACAGATACGCAGTATTTT
CASSYSVFRLAGRRSTDTQYF
>TRBJ2-3|TRBD2|.|TRBV20-1
TGCAGTCCACTAGGCTCTAGCGGGGGGGCTTGGGCAGATACGCAGTATTTT
CSPLGSSGGAWADTQYF
>TRBJ1-2|.|few|TRBV27
TGTGCCAGCAGTTTATCTCGCGGGACTCAGTTATCTCCCACCTTC
CASSLSRGTQLSPTF
>TRBJ2-5|.|.|TRBV6-6
TGTGCCAGCAGTTACTCCCAAGAGACCCCGTACTTC
CASSYSQETPYF
>TRBJ1-5|.|.|TRBV12-3/TRBV12-4
TGTGCCAGCAGTTATGGAAGGGGGGCAAGTCAGCCCCAGCATTTT
CASSYGRGASQPQHF
>TRBJ2-2|TRBD1|few|TRBV7-9
TGTGCCAGCAGCTCACCGGGACAGCCGGGGACCGGGGAGCTGTTTTTT
CASSSPGQPGTGELFF
>TRBJ1-5|.|many|TRBV7-2
TGTGCCAGCAGCATACGGACGGGGAGCAATCAGCCCCAGCATTTT
CASSIRTGSNQPQHF
>TRBJ2-5|TRBD1|.|TRBV2
TGTGCCACCTGGACAGGGAAAGAGACCCAGTACTTC
CATWTGKETQYF
>TRBJ2-1|TRBD2|.|TRBV6-8
TGTGCCAGCAGTGCGCGCAGCGGGACTTACAATGAGCAGTTCTTC
CASSARSGTYNEQFF
>TRBJ2-7|TRBD1|.|TRBV6-5
TGTGCCAGCAGCCAACTGGGGACAGCTCCCTACGAGCAGTACTTC
CASSQLGTAPYEQYF
>TRBJ2-2|TRBD1|many|TRBV11-1
TGTGCCAGCAGCTCCGGACAGGGCAGGACCGGGGAGCTGTTTTTT
CASSSGQGRTGELFF
>TRBJ2-2|.|many|TRBV7-2
TGTGCCAGCAGCTTCGGGGACGAGACCGGGGAGCTGTTTTTT
CASSFGDETGELFF
>TRBJ1-5|.|.|TRBV4-1
TGCGCCAGCAGCCAAGGTTCCCGGGGCAATCAGCCCCAGCATTTT
CASSQGSRGNQPQHF
>TRBJ1-3|.|.|TRBV30
TGTGCCTGGAGTGTACACTCCCGAGACGGCCCTGGAAACACCATATATTTT
CAWSVHSRDGPGNTIYF
>TRBJ1-2|.|.|TRBV11-2
TGTGCCAGCAGCCTAAGGTGGGGTAGCTACACCTTC
CASSLRWGSYTF
>TRBJ1-2|TRBD1|few|TRBV12-3/TRBV12-4
TGTGCCAGCGGGGACAGGGTTGGTACCTATGGCTACACCTTC
CASGDRVGTYGYTF
>TRBJ2-1|TRBD2|few|TRBV7-6
TGTGCCAGCGTTGTCACCCCGGCGGGAGGGGCGTCCTACAATGAGCAGTTCTTC
CASVVTPAGGASYNEQFF
>TRBJ2-7|.|.|TRBV5-3
TGTGCCAGCAGCTTGGCCGGGTGGCTACACGAGCAGTACTTC
CASSLAGWLHEQYF
>TRBJ2-7|TRBD2|few|TRBV7-2
TGTGCCAGCAGCGGCCGGACTAGCGAATCCTACGAGCAGTACTTC
CASSGRTSESYEQYF
>TRBJ1-1|TRBD1|.|TRBV9
TGTGCCAGCAGCGCCTCGTCCGGGACAGCATCAAACACTGAAGCTTTCTTT
CASSASSGTASNTEAFF
>TRBJ1-4|.|.|TRBV19
TGTGCCAGTATCGGTAGGGAAGCCAAGATTAATGAAAAACTGTTTTTT
CASIGREAKINEKLFF
>TRBJ2-1|.|.|TRBV27
TGTGCCAGCAGTTTTCTACAGGGAGGGAATGAGCAGTTCTTC
CASSFLQGGNEQFF
>TRBJ1-4|.|.|TRBV5-1
TGCGCCAGCAGCTTGTCCAGGGGTGCAACTAATGAAAAACTGTTTTTT
CASSLSRGATNEKLFF
>TRBJ1-6|.|.|TRBV4-3
TGCGCCAGCAGCCAAGACTTTGGAAGCTCCTATAATTCACCCCTCCACTTT
CASSQDFGSSYNSPLHF
>TRBJ1-1|.|few|TRBV27
TGTGCCAGCAGTTTACTGGGGTCTGGTGGTACTGAAGCTTTCTTT
CASSLLGSGGTEAFF
>TRBJ1-2|.|few|TRBV20-1
TGCAGTGCTCCTTCCACGATACAGTTCTATGGCTACACCTTC
CSAPSTIQFYGYTF
>TRBJ2-5|.|.|TRBV12-3/TRBV12-4
TGTGCCAGCACCGCAGGGGTGGGGGGCCAAGAGACCCAGTACTTC
CASTAGVGGQETQYF
>TRBJ1-5|.|many|TRBV7-2
TGTGCCAGCAGCTTATGGGATAGCAATCAGCCCCAGCATTTT
CASSLWDSNQPQHF
>TRBJ2-2|TRBD1|many|TRBV7-7
TGTGCCACCCTATTCCGGGACAGGGACACCGGGGAGCTGTTTTTT
CATLFRDRDTGELFF
>TRBJ2-2|.|few|TRBV7-3
TGTGCCAGCAGCCTCCGGCGGGGCGGGCTTAACGGGGAGCTGTTTTTT
CASSLRRGGLNGELFF
>TRBJ2-3|TRBD2|.|TRBV11-2
TGTGCCAGCAGCTTAGATCATCCGGGACTAGCGCGCACAGATACGCAGTATTTT
CASSLDHPGLARTDTQYF
>TRBJ1-2|.|many|TRBV12-3/TRBV12-4
TGTGCCAGCAGCAAAGATTTCTATGGCTACACCTTC
CASSKDFYGYTF
>TRBJ1-2|.|.|TRBV7-9
TGTGCCAGCAGCTTCCCCGGAGGAGCTAACTATGGCTACACCTTC
CASSFPGGANYGYTF
>TRBJ2-5|TRBD1|few|TRBV10-3
TGTGCCACCGCGACAGGGGAAGAGACCCAGTACTTC
CATATGEETQYF
>TRBJ2-1|TRBD1|.|TRBV6-2/TRBV6-3
TGTGCCAGCAGTTACCGGGACAGGGGGAAGGATGAGCAGTTCTTC
CASSYRDRGKDEQFF
>TRBJ1-4|.|.|TRBV7-6
TGTGCCAGCAGCTTACGGCCAACTAATGAAAAACTGGTTTTT
CASSLRPTNEKLVF
>TRBJ2-7|.|few|TRBV12-3/TRBV12-4
TGTGCCAGCAGCGCCGGGGCCTTCGAGCAGTACTTC
CASSAGAFEQYF
>TRBJ2-1|.|.|TRBV29-1
TGCAGCGTAGGGGGGAGGGCCCGGGGAGGGACGGGTGGGTATGAGCAGTTCTTC
CSVGGRARGGTGGYEQFF
>TRBJ2-2|TRBD2|few|TRBV7-6
TGTGCCAGCAGCTTGCGAGCGGGGGGTCAATTTAACACCGGGGAGCTGTTTTTT
CASSLRAGGQFNTGELFF
>TRBJ1-2|TRBD1|.|TRBV7-2
TGTGCCAGCAGCTCTACGACAGGGACTATCATGGTCGGGGGCTACACCTTC
CASSSTTGTIMVGGYTF
>TRBJ2-7|.|.|TRBV5-4
TGTGCCAGCAGCTCGATAGGGGGCTCCTACGAGCAGTACTTC
CASSSIGGSYEQYF
>TRBJ2-5|TRBD2|few|TRBV5-5
TGTGCCAGCAGCTTAGGTCTTGGGACTAGCGAAGAGACCCAGTACTTC
CASSLGLGTSEETQYF
>TRBJ1-2|.|.|TRBV6-5
TGTGCCAGCAGTTACAGGGGATCAGGTTGCTACACCTTC
CASSYRGSGCYTF
>TRBJ2-7|.|.|TRBV7-6
TGTGCCAGCAGCTTAGTACAGGGAACCTACGAGCAGTACTTC
CASSLVQGTYEQYF
>TRBJ2-6|.|once|TRBV29-1
TGCAGCGTTTTACAACCCATCTCTGGGGCCAACGTCCTGACTTTC
CSVLQPISGANVLTF
>TRBJ1-2|.|.|TRBV7-2
TGTGCCAGCAGCTTATATGCGGTTAACTATGTTTACACCTTC
CASSLYAVNYVYTF
>TRBJ1-4|.|.|TRBV6-2/TRBV6-3
TGTGCCAGCAATACCCCCCGCAGGACTAATGAAAAACTGTTTTTT
CASNTPRRTNEKLFF
>TRBJ2-3|TRBD1|few|TRBV7-2
TGTGCCAGCAGCCGTGACAGGGGGCTAACAGATACGCAGTATTTT
CASSRDRGLTDTQYF
>TRBJ2-7|.|many|TRBV7-2
TGTGCCAGCAGCTTATACGGTTCTGGCGAGCAGTACTTC
CASSLYGSGEQYF
>TRBJ1-6|TRBD1|few|TRBV6-5
TGTGCCAGCAGGTTCGACAGGGTTGGCTATTCACCCCTCCACTTT
CASRFDRVGYSPLHF
>TRBJ2-7|TRBD2|.|TRBV27
TGTGCCAGCAGCCCTCTCGGCGGACTAGCGGGGTCCTACGAGCAGTACTTC
CASSPLGGLAGSYEQYF
>TRBJ1-6|.|once|TRBV5-4
TGTGCCAGCAGCCTCCGGGGTGGGTCTAATTCACCCCTCCACTTT
CASSLRGGSNSPLHF
>TRBJ1-6|.|many|TRBV5-1
TGCGCCAGCAGCTTGGGTGGGGCAAGGACACCCCTCCACTTT
CASSLGGARTPLHF